This TCR beta chain is from a study of T cells in Graves' hyperthyroidism and ophthalmopathy. This clonotype was seen a few times. V lost 7 bases to trimming and J lost 5 bases, with 18 bases between them. Germline assignment: CDR1 SGHRS and CDR2 YFSETQ. The CDR3 runs 14 residues. RNA transcripts yielded amplified TCR beta CDR3 regions. The TCR CDR3 was amplified in a first-round RT-PCR using the HTBI primer set. TCRdb fed the multiplex PCR reads into MiXCR, producing one record per CDR3 protein. Found here are about 380,000 distinct CDR3 sequences, approximately 17% of them singletons; the top ten hold 40%. Ophthalmopathy cases scored 3 or more on the Clinical Activity Score and 4 or more on NOSPECS grade, with duration below 3 months.

Input material: blood. This TCR was recovered from a man between 18 and 29 years old with Graves' ophthalmopathy. This rearrangement joins TRBV5-1 to TRBJ2-5, with D possibly TRBD2 on 7 matching bases. This CDR3 reads CASSGGGGGETQYF. CDR3 nucleotide sequence: TGCGCCAGCTCCGGAGGCGGGGGCGGTGAGACCCAGTACTTC.